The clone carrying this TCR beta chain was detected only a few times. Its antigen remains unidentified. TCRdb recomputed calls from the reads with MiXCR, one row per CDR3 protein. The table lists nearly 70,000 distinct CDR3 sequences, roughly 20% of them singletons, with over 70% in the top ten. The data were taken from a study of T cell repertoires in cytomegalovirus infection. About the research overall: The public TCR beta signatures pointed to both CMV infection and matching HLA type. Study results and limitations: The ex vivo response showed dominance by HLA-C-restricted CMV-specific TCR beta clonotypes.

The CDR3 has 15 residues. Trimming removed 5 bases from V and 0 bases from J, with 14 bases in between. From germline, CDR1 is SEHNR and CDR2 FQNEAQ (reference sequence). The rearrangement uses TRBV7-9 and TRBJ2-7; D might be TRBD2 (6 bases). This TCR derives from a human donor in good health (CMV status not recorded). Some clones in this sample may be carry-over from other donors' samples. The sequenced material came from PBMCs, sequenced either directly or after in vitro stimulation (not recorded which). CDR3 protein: CASSPGSGDSYEQYV. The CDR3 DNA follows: TGTGCCAGCAGCCCTGGGTCGGGGGACTCCTACGAGCAGTACGTC.